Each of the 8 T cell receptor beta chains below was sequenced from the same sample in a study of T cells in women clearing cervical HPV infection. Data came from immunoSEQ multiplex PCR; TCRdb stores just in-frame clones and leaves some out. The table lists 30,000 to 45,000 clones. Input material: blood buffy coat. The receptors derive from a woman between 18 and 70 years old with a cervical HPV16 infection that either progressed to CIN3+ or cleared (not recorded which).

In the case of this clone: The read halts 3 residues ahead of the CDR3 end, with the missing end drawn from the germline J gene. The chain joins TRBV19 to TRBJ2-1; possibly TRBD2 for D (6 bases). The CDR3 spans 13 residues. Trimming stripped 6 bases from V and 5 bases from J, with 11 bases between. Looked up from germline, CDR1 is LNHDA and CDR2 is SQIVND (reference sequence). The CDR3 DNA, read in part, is TGTGCCAGTAGCGGGGGTACGCACAATGAG. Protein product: CASSGGTHNE. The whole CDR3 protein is CASSGGTHNEQFF.

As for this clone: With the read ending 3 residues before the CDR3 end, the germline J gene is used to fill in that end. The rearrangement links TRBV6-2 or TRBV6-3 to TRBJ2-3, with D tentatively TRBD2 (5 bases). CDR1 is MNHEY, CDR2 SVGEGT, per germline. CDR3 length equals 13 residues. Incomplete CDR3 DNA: TGTGCCAGCAGCCCGGGGAGTTGGCAGACG. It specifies CASSPGSWQT. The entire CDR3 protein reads CASSPGSWQTQYF.

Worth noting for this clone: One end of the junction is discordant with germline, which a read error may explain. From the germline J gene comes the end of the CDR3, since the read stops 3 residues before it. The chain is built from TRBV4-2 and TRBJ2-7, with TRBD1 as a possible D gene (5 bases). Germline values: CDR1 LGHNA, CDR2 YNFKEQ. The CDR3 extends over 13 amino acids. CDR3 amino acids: CASSQRTGYEQYF. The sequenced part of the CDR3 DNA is TGCGCCAGCAGCCAACGCACAGGATACGAG.

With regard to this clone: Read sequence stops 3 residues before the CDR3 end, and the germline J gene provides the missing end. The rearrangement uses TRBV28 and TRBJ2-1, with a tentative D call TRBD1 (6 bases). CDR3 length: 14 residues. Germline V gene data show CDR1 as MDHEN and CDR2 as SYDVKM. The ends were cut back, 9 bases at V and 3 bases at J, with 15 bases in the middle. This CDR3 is CASNTGFGYNEQFF. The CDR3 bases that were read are TGTGCCAGTAACACAGGGTTTGGCTACAATGAG. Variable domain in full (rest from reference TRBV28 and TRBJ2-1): DVKVTQSSRYLVKRTGEKVFLECVQDMDHENMFWYRQDPGLGLRLIYFSYDVKMKEKGDIPEGYSVSREKKERFSLILESASTNQTSMYLCASNTGFGYNEQFFGPGTRLTVL.

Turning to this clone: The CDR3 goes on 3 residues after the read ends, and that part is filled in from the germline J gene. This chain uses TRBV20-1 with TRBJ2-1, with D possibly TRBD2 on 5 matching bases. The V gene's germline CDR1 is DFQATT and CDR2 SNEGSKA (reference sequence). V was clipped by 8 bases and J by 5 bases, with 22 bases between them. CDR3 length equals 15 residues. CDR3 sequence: CSFGLAGPGNNEQFF. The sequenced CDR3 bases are TGCAGTTTTGGCCTTGCGGGTCCCGGAAACAATGAG.

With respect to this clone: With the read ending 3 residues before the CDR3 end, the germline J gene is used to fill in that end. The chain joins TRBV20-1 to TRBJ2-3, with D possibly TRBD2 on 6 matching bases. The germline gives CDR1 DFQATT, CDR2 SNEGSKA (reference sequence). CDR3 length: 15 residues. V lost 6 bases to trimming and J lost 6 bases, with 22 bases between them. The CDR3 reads CSAGRLVFSRDTQYF. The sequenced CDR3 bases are TGCAGTGCCGGGAGACTAGTTTTTTCAAGGGATACG.

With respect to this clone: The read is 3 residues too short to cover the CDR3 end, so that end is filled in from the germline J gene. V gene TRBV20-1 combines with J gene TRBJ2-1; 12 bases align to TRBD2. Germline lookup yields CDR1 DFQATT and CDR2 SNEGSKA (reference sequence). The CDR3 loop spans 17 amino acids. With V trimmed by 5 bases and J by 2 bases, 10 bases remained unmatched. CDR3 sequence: CSASGTSGLIPYNEQFF. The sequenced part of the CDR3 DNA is TGCAGTGCTTCCGGGACTAGCGGGCTAATCCCCTACAATGAG.

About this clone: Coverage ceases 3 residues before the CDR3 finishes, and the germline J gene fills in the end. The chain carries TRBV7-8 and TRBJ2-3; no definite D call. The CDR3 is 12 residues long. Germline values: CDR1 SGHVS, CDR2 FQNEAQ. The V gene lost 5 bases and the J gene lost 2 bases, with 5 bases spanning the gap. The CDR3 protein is CASSPSTDTQYF. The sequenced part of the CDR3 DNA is TGTGCCAGCAGCCCATCCACAGATACG. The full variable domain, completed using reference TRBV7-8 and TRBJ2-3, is GAGVSQSPRYKVAKRGQDVALRCDPISGHVSLFWYQQALGQGPEFLTYFQNEAQLDKSGLPSDRFFAERPEGSVSTLKIQRTQQEDSAVYLCASSPSTDTQYFGPGTRLTVL.